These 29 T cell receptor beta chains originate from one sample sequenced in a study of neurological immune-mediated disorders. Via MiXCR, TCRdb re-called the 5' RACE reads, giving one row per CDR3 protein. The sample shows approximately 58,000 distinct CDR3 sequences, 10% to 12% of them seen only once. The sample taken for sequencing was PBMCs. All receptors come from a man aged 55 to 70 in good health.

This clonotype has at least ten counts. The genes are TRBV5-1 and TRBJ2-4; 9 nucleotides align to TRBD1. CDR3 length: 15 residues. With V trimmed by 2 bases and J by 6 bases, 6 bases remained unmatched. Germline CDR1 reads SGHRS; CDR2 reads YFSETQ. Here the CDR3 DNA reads TGCGCCAGCAGCTTAAGGACAGGGGATAGAAACATTCAGTACTTC. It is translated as CASSLRTGDRNIQYF. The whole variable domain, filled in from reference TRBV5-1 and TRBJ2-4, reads KAGVTQTPRYLIKTRGQQVTLSCSPISGHRSVSWYQQTPGQGLQFLFEYFSETQRNKGNFPGRFSGRQFSNSRSEMNVSTLELGDSALYLCASSLRTGDRNIQYFGAGTRLSVL.

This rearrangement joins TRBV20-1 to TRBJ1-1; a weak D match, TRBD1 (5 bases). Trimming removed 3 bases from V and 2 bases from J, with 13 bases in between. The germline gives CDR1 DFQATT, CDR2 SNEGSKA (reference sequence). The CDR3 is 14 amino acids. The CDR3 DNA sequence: TGCAGTGCTAGGTCCAGGCAGGGAAACACTGAAGCTTTCTTT. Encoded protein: CSARSRQGNTEAFF.

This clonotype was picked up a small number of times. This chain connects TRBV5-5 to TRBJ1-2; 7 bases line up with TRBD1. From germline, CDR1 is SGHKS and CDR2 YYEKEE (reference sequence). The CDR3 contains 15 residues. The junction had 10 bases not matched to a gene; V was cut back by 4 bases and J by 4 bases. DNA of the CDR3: TGTGCCAGCAGCCAGGGGGTGGAGGTGACCTATGGCTACACCTTC. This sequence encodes CASSQGVEVTYGYTF.

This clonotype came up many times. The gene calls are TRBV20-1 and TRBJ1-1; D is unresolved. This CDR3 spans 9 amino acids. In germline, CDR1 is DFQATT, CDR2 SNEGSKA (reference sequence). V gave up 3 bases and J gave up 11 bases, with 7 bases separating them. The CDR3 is CSASSTAFF. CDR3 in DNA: TGCAGTGCTAGCTCGACCGCTTTCTTT.

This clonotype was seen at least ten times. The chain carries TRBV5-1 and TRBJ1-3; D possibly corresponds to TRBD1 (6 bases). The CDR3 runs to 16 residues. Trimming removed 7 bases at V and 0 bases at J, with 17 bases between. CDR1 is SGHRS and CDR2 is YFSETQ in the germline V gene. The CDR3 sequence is CASGKTGLSSGNTIYF. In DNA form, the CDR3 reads TGCGCCAGCGGCAAGACAGGCTTGAGCTCTGGAAACACCATATATTTT.

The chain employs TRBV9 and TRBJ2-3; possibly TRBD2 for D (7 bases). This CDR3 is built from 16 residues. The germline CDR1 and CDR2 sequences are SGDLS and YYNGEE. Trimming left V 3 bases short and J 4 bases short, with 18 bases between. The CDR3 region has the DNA TGTGCCAGCAGCGAGGTGTGGGGGGGGGCGGCAGATACGCAGTATTTT. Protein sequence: CASSEVWGGAADTQYF. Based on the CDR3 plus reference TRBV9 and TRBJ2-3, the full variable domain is DSGVTQTPKHLITATGQRVTLRCSPRSGDLSVYWYQQSLDQGLQFLIQYYNGEERAKGNILERFSAQQFPDLHSELNLSSLELGDSALYFCASSEVWGGAADTQYFGPGTRLTVL.

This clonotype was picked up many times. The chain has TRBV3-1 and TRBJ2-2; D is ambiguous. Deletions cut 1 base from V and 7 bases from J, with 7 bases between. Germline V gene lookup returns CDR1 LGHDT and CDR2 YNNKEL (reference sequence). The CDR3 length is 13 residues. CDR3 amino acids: CASSQGFVGELFF. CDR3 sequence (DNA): TGTGCCAGCAGCCAAGGATTCGTCGGGGAGCTGTTTTTT.

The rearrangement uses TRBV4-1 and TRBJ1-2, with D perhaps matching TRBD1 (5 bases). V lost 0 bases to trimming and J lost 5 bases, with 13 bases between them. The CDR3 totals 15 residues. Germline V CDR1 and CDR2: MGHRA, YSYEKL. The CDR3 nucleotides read TGCGCCAGCAGCCAAGATTATGCCAGGGAGTATGGCTACACCTTC. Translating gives CASSQDYAREYGYTF.

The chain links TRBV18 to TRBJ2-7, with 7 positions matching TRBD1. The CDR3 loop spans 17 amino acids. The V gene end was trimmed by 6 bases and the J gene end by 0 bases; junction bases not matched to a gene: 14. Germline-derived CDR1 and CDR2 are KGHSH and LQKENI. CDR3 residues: CASSTLQGNRGSYEQYF. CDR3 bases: TGTGCCAGCTCTACCTTACAGGGCAACAGGGGCTCCTACGAGCAGTACTTC.

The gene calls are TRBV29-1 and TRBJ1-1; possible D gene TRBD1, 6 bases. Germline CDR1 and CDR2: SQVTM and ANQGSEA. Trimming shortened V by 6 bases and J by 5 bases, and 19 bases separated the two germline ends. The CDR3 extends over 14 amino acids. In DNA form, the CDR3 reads TGCAGCGTCGAGGGGGACCTCTCGGTTACTGAAGCTTTCTTT. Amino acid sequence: CSVEGDLSVTEAFF.

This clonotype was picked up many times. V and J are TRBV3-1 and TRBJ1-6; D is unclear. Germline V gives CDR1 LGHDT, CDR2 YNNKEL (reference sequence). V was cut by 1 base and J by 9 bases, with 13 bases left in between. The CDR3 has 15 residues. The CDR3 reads CASSQGRPAFSPLHF. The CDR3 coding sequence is TGTGCCAGCAGCCAAGGCAGGCCTGCGTTTTCACCCCTCCACTTT.

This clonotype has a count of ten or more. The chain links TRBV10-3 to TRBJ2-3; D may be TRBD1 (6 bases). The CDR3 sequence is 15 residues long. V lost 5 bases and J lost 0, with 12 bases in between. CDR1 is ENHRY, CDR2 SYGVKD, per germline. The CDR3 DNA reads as TGTGCCATCAGTAGTCGGACAGCGAGCACAGATACGCAGTATTTT. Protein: CAISSRTASTDTQYF.

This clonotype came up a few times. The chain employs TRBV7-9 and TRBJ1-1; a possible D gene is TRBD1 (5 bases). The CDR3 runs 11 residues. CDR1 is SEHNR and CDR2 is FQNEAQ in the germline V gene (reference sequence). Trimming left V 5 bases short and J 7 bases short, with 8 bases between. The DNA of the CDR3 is TGTGCCAGCAGCACAGGACGTGAAGCTTTCTTT. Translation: CASSTGREAFF. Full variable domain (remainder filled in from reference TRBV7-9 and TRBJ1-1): DTGVSQNPRHKITKRGQNVTFRCDPISEHNRLYWYRQTLGQGPEFLTYFQNEAQLEKSRLLSDRFSAERPKGSFSTLEIQRTEQGDSAMYLCASSTGREAFFGQGTRLTVV.

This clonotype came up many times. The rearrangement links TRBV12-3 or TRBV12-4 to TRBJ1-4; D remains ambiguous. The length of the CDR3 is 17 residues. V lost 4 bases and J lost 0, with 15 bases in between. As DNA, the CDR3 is TGTGCCAGCAGTTACCCCGGGCAGATTGCAACTAATGAAAAACTGTTTTTT. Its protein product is CASSYPGQIATNEKLFF.

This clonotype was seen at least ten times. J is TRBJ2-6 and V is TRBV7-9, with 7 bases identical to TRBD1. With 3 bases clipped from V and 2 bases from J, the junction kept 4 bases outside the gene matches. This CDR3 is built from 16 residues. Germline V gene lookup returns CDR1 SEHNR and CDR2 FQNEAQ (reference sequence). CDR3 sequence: CASSFGDRAGANVLTF. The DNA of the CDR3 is TGTGCCAGCAGCTTCGGCGACAGGGCTGGGGCCAACGTCCTGACTTTC.

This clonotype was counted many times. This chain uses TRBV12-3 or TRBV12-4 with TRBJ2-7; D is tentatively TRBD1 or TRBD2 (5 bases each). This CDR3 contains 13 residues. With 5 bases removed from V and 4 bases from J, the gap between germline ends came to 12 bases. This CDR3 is CASSPGPGYEQYF. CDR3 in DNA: TGTGCCAGCAGTCCGGGACCGGGTTACGAGCAGTACTTC.

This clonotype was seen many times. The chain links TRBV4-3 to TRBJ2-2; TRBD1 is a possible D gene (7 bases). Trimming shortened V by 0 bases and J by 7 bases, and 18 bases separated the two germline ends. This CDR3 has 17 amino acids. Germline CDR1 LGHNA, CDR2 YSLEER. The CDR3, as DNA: TGCGCCAGCAGCCAAGAGGCGGGCGCCAGGGGGGTCGGGGAGCTGTTTTTT. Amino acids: CASSQEAGARGVGELFF.

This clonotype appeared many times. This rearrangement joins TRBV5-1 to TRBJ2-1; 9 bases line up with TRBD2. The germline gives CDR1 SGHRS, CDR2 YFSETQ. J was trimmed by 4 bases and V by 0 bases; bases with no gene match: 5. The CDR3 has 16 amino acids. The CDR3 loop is CASSLVGSGGYNEQFF. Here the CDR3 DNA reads TGCGCCAGCAGCTTGGTAGGTAGCGGGGGATACAATGAGCAGTTCTTC. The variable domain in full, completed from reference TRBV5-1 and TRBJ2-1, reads KAGVTQTPRYLIKTRGQQVTLSCSPISGHRSVSWYQQTPGQGLQFLFEYFSETQRNKGNFPGRFSGRQFSNSRSEMNVSTLELGDSALYLCASSLVGSGGYNEQFFGPGTRLTVL.

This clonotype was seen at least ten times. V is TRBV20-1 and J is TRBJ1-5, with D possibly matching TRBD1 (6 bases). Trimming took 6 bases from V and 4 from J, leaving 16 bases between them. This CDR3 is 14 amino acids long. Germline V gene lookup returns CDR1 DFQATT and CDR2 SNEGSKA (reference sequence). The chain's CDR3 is CSAWFRGGNQPQHF. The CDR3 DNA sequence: TGCAGTGCCTGGTTCAGGGGAGGGAATCAGCCCCAGCATTTT.

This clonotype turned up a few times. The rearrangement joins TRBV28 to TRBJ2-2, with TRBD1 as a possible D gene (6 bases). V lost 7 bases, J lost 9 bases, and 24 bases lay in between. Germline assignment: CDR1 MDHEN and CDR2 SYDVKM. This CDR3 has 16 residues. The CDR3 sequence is CASTLGAYVVHRELFF. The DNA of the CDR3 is TGTGCCAGCACCCTGGGGGCCTACGTCGTTCACCGGGAGCTGTTTTTT.

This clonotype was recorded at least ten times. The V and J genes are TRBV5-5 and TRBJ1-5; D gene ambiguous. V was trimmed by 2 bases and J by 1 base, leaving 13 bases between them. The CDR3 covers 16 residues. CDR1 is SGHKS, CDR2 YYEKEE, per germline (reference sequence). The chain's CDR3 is CASSFGVSFSNQPQHF. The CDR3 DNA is TGTGCCAGCAGCTTTGGGGTCAGCTTCAGCAATCAGCCCCAGCATTTT.

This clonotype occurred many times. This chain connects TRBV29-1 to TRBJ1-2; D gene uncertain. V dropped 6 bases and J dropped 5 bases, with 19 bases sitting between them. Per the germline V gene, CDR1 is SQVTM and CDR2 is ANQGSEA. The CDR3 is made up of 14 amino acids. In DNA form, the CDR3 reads TGCAGCGTCACTCTGAACTCCGAAGGTTATGGCTACACCTTC. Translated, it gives CSVTLNSEGYGYTF.

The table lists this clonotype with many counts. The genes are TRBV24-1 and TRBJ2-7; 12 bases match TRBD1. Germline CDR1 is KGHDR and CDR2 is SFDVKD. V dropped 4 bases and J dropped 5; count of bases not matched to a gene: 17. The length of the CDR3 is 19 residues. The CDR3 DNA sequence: TGTGCCACCAGTGACCCATTATCAGACCGGGGACAGGGGGCCCACGAGCAGTACTTC. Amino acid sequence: CATSDPLSDRGQGAHEQYF.

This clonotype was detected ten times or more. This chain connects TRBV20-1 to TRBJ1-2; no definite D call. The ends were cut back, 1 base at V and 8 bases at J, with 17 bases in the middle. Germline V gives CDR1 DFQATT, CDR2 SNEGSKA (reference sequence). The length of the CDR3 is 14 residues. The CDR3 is CSARVATGWQGYTF. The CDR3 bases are TGCAGTGCTAGAGTTGCAACGGGTTGGCAAGGCTACACCTTC.

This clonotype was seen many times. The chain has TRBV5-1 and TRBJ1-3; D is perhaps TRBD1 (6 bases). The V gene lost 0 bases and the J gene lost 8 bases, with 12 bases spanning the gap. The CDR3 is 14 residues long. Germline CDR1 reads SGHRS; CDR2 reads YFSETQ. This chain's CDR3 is CASSLGQDRDTIYF. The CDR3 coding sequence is TGCGCCAGCAGCTTGGGGCAGGACAGAGACACCATATATTTT.

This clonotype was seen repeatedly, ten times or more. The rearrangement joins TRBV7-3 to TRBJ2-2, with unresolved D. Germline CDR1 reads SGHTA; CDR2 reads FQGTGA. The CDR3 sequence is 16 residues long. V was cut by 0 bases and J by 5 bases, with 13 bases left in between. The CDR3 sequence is CASSLTSSRGTGELFF. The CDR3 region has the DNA TGTGCCAGCAGCTTAACGAGCAGCCGTGGGACCGGGGAGCTGTTTTTT.

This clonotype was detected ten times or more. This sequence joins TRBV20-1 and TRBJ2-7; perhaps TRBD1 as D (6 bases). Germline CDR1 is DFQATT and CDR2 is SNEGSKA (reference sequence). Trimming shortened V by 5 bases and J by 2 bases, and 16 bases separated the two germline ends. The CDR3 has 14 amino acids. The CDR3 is CSAQSRTVTYEQYF. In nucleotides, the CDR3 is TGCAGTGCTCAGTCCCGGACAGTTACCTACGAGCAGTACTTC.

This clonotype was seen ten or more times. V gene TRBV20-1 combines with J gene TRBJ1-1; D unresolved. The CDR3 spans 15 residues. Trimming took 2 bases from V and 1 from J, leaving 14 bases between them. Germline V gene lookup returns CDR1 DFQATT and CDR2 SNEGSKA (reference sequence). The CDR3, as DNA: TGCAGTGCTAGACCAATGACGTTTTCGAACACTGAAGCTTTCTTT. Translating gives CSARPMTFSNTEAFF.

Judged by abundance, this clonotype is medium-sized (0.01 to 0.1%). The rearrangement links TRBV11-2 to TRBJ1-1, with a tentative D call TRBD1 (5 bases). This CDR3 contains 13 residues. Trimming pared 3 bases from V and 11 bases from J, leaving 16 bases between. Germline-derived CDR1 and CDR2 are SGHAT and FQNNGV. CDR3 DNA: TGTGCCAGCAGCTTGCAAACGCAAGGGGATGCTTTCTTT. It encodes CASSLQTQGDAFF.